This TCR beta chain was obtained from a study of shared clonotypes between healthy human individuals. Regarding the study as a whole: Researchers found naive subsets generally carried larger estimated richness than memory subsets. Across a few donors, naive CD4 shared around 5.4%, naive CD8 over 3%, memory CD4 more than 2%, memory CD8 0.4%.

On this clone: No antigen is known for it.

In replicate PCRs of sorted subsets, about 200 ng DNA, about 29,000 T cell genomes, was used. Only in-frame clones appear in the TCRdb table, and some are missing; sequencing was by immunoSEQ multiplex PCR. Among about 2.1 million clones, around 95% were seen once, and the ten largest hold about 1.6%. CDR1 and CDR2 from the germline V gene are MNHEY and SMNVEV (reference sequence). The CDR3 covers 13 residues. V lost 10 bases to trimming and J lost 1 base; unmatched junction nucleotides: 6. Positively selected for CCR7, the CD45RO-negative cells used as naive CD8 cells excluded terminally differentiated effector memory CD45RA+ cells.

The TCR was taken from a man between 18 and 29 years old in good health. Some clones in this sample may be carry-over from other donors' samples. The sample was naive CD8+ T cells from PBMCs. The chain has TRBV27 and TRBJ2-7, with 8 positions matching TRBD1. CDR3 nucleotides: TGTGCCACCCGGCAGGGGGCTTCCTACGAGCAGTACTTC. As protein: CATRQGASYEQYF.